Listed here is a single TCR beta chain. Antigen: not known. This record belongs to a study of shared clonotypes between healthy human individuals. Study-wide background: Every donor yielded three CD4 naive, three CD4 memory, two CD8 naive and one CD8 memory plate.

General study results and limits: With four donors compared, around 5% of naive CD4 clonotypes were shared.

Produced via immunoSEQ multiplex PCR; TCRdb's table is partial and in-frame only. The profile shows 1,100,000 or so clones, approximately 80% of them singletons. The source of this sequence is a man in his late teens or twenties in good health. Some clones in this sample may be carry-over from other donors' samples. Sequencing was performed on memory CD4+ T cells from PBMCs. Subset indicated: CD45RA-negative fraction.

The chain's CDR3 is CASRLRQGAGYTF. The CDR3 DNA follows: TGCGCCAGCAGATTGAGGCAGGGGGCTGGCTACACCTTC. The rearrangement joins TRBV5-1 to TRBJ1-2; 8 bases align to TRBD1. The CDR3 is 13 residues long. Germline V gene data show CDR1 as SGHRS and CDR2 as YFSETQ. V shed 5 bases, J shed 7 bases, and the junction held 7 bases outside the gene matches. Based on the CDR3 plus reference TRBV5-1 and TRBJ1-2, the full variable domain is KAGVTQTPRYLIKTRGQQVTLSCSPISGHRSVSWYQQTPGQGLQFLFEYFSETQRNKGNFPGRFSGRQFSNSRSEMNVSTLELGDSALYLCASRLRQGAGYTFGSGTRLTVV.